The 10 T cell receptor beta chains in this list originate from one sample, sequenced in a study of CD8+ T cells in alopecia areata. Reverse transcribed after extraction, RNA yielded cDNA as the sequencing template. Sequenced by immunoSEQ multiplex PCR; TCRdb stores in-frame clones only, minus some. This sample has about 37,000 clones, with roughly 53% found just once. Several patients had their CD4+ cells sorted into CD25+CD127- cells. The sequencing sample was made of CD4+ Tregs sorted from blood. These receptors originate from a human donor with alopecia areata.

This clone was seen only once. The chain combines TRBV5-1 with TRBJ2-4; D gene unclear. Germline CDR1 reads SGHRS; CDR2 reads YFSETQ. This CDR3 is built from 14 residues. V shed 0 bases and J shed 0 bases, with 4 bases lying between them. DNA of the CDR3: TGCGCCAGCAGCTTGGCAGAAGCCAAAAACATTCAGTACTTC. Its protein is CASSLAEAKNIQYF.

The chain is built from TRBV7-9 and TRBJ2-3; D perhaps matches TRBD1 (6 bases). CDR3 size: 15 residues. V lost 4 bases to trimming and J lost 1 base, with 12 bases between them. The germline gives CDR1 SEHNR, CDR2 FQNEAQ (reference sequence). CDR3 bases: TGTGCCAGCAGCTCTCGACAGGCCCGCACAGATACGCAGTATTTT. Amino acid sequence: CASSSRQARTDTQYF.

By its share, this clone is medium-sized (0.01 to 0.1%). The CDR3 loop is CASSSGTANIQYF. CDR3 DNA sequence: TGTGCCAGCAGCTCGGGGACGGCTAACATTCAGTACTTC. This chain connects TRBV7-9 to TRBJ2-4; either TRBD1 or TRBD2 may fit D (5 bases each). The CDR3 has 13 residues. Germline assignment: CDR1 SEHNR and CDR2 FQNEAQ (reference sequence). V was clipped by 4 bases and J by 7 bases, with 11 bases between them.

The rearrangement links TRBV7-2 to TRBJ1-1; the D is unclear. This CDR3 has 13 amino acids. In germline, CDR1 is SGHTA, CDR2 FQGNSA. The V end lost 5 bases, the J end lost 3 bases, and 10 bases lay between the germline ends. CDR3 loop: CASSPSRDTEAFF. The CDR3 nucleotides read TGTGCCAGCAGCCCGAGTCGGGACACTGAAGCTTTCTTT.

The CDR3 reads CASSLATGGGPEAFF. CDR3 DNA sequence: TGCGCCAGCAGCTTGGCGACAGGGGGCGGTCCTGAAGCTTTCTTT. V usage is TRBV5-1 and J usage is TRBJ1-1, with 10 bases lining up with TRBD1. The CDR3 totals 15 residues. The germline V gene has CDR1 SGHRS and CDR2 YFSETQ. V shed 0 bases and J 6 bases; nucleotides not matched to a gene: 5. Variable domain in full (rest from reference TRBV5-1 and TRBJ1-1): KAGVTQTPRYLIKTRGQQVTLSCSPISGHRSVSWYQQTPGQGLQFLFEYFSETQRNKGNFPGRFSGRQFSNSRSEMNVSTLELGDSALYLCASSLATGGGPEAFFGQGTRLTVV.

The chain joins TRBV2 to TRBJ2-2; 13 nucleotides agree with TRBD2. The V gene end was trimmed by 7 bases and the J gene end by 8 bases; junction bases not matched to a gene: 7. Germline-derived CDR1 and CDR2 are SNHLY and FYNNEI. There are 15 residues in the CDR3. The CDR3 DNA sequence: TGTGCCAGCACCGGGACTAGCGGGATGGGTGGGGAGCTGTTTTTT. It is translated as CASTGTSGMGGELFF. Complete variable domain (other parts from reference TRBV2 and TRBJ2-2): EPEVTQTPSHQVTQMGQEVILRCVPISNHLYFYWYRQILGQKVEFLVSFYNNEISEKSEIFDDQFSVERPDGSNFTLKIRSTKLEDSAMYFCASTGTSGMGGELFFGEGSRLTVL.

The CDR3 DNA is TGTGCCACCAGAAGAAACAATGAGCAGTTCTTC. This gives the protein CATRRNNEQFF. The V gene is TRBV15, the J gene TRBJ2-1, with unresolved D. V was shortened by 6 bases and J by 5 bases, with 5 bases between the two germline ends. The CDR3 spans 11 residues. Per the germline V gene, CDR1 is LNHNV and CDR2 is YYDKDF (reference sequence).

This clone was recorded a few times. The V call is TRBV29-1, the J call TRBJ2-2, with D perhaps matching TRBD1 (6 bases). Trimming removed 5 bases at V and 9 bases at J, with 13 bases between. CDR1 SQVTM and CDR2 ANQGSEA come from the germline V gene. The CDR3 is 12 residues long. The CDR3 DNA sequence: TGCAGCGTTCGTACAGGGAGCCGGGAGCTGTTTTTT. Encoded protein: CSVRTGSRELFF.

The chain links TRBV19 to TRBJ2-2; perhaps TRBD1 as D (7 bases). Trimming took off 5 bases at V and 1 base at J, with 11 bases between the two ends. From germline, CDR1 is LNHDA and CDR2 SQIVND (reference sequence). The CDR3 consists of 15 residues. CDR3 DNA sequence: TGTGCCAGTAGTCGGGGGACAGAGAACACCGGGGAGCTGTTTTTT. It translates to CASSRGTENTGELFF.

The genes are TRBV5-6 and TRBJ1-2, with unresolved D. Germline CDR1 reads SGHDT; CDR2 reads YYEEEE. Trimming took off 0 bases at V and 4 bases at J, with 7 bases between the two ends. The CDR3 consists of 13 residues. The CDR3 region has the DNA TGTGCCAGCAGCTTGGAGGCTCGCTATGGCTACACCTTC. Residues: CASSLEARYGYTF.